This TCR beta chain appears in the sequencing data of a study of blood T cell repertoires in COVID-19. Per the authors' pipeline: Counts of nucleated cells, estimated from reference gene primer amplification, were obtained. Data came from immunoSEQ multiplex PCR; TCRdb stores just in-frame clones and leaves some out. The V and J calls and clone size were taken over from that table, and D and trimming were inferred from the DNA. The sample has under 300,000 clones, 86% seen once. V gave up 6 bases and J gave up 2 bases, with 14 bases separating them. From germline, CDR1 is MNHEY and CDR2 SVGEGT. The CDR3 has 15 residues.

The genes are TRBV6-2 or TRBV6-3 and TRBJ1-5, with D perhaps TRBD1 (5 bases). Sample: peripheral blood. The receptor was isolated from a man older than 75 with acute or convalescent COVID-19. The CDR3 spells CASSPRVSGNQPQHF. The CDR3 bases are TGTGCCAGCAGCCCCAGGGTCTCCGGCAATCAGCCCCAGCATTTT.